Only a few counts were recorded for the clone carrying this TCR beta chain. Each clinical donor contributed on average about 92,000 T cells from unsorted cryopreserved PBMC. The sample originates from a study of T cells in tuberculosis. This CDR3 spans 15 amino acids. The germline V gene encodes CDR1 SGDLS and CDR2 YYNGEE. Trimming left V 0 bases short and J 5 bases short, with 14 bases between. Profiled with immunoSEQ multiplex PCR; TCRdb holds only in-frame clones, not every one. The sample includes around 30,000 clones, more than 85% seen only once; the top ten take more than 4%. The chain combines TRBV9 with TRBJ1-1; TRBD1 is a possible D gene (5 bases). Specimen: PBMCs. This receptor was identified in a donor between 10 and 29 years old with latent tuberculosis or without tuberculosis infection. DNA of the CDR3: TGTGCCAGCAGCGTAGACGGCCAGGGAGGGACTGAAGCTTTCTTT. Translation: CASSVDGQGGTEAFF.